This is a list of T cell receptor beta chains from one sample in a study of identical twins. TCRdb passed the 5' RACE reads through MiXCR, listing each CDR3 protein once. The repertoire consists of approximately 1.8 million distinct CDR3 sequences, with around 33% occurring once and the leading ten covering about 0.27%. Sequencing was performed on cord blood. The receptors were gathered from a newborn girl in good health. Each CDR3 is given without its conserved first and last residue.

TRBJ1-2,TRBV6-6,ASSYFQGTYYGYT
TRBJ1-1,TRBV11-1,ASSSQQVGTEAF
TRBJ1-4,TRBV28,ASSPGQASEKLF
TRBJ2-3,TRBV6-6,ASRSTLDTQY
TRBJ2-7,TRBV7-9,ASSLAGGAHSYEQY
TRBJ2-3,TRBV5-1,ASSWVPVSTDTQY
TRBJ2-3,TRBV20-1,SARGRDTQY
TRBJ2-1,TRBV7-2,ASSNAGTSSYNEQF
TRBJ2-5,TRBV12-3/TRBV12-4,ASSGLRPQETQY
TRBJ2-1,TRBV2,ASSDFASARYNEQF
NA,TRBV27,ASSPPSGRQGFWLETQY
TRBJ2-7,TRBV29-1,SVEARGQVSGSYEQY
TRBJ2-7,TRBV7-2,ASSLAPLAGGPRVY
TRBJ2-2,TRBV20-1,SAPDSWNTGELF
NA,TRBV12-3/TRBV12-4,ASSFVAREQY
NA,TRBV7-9,ASSLGLAPERGTQY
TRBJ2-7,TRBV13,ASSSRTSAAYEQY
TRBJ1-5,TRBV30,AWSEGYQPQH
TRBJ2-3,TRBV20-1,SARGQYTDTQY
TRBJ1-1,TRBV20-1,SAAVTGGLNTEAF
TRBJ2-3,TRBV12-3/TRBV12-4,ASIWQGGSNTQY
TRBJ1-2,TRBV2,ATRGDGRLNYGYT
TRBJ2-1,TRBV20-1,SRRAWAYNEQF
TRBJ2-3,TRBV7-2,ASSLAGTRGSTDTQY
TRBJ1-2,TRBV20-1,SAKTGSYYGYT
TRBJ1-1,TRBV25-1,ASSAAGTAF
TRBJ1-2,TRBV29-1,SVDGDRGRGYT
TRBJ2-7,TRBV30,AWSVQWGYEQY
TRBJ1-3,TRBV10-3,AISESALSSGNTIY
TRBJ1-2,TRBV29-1,SVLQGPYGYT
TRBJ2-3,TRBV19,ASTRGGDRGLAATDTQY
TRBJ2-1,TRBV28,ASGNEQS
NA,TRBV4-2,ASSRAQVPPYEQY
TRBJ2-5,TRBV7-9,ASRLDRQETQY
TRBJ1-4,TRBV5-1,ASSSLPGGDEKLF
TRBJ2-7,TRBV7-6,ASSNRGQGPYEQY
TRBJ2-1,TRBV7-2,ASSPNGLAGAPQF
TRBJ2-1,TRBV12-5,ASGWGREGEQF
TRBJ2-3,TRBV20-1,SARGLSGGAGTQY
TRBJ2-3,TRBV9,ASSVARLAGHTDTQY
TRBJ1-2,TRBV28,ASSLRQRLNGYT
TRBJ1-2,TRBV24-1,ATSDLDGYGYT
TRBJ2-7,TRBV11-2,ASSLVSGWGLAFYEQY
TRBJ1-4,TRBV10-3,AISDPDKATNEKLF
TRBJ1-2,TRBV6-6,ASGSGAYYGYT
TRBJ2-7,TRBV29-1,SVEAPGESFYEQY
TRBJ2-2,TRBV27,ASSSLVGSNTGELF
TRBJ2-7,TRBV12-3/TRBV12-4,ASSFRGVHEQY
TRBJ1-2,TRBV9,ASSPTLDRAYGYT
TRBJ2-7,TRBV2,ASRTRPSYEQY
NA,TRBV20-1,SASPLWWPQH
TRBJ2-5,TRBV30,AWSPWQQETQY
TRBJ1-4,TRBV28,ASNLDGEKLF
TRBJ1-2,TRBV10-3,AISQDPLNYGYT